Each of the 25 T cell receptor beta chains below was sequenced from the same sample in a study of T cells in narcolepsy (dated 2018 in TCRdb). To prepare the library, the immunoSEQ multiplex PCR assay was applied. TCRdb took over this immuneACCESS table, retaining in-frame rearrangements with V and J assigned. Such tables are incomplete; in checked studies, under half of the missing clones stem from an unresolved V gene, and the remainder is unexplained. For this sample the table gives tens of thousands of clones, of which about 90% were detected only once. About 1.2% of the sample belongs to the ten largest clones. The source material was CD45RA- memory CD4+ T cells from PBMCs. The sample's cell subset or site label, decoded: memory T cells sorted ex vivo from peripheral blood. The receptors were gathered from a human donor with narcolepsy.

The CDR3 region is CASSEAGYGQETQYF. The CDR3 nucleotides are TGTGCCAGCAGTGAAGCGGGCTACGGCCAAGAGACCCAGTACTTC. The genes are TRBV6-1 and TRBJ2-5; D unresolved. V was pared by 0 bases and J by 1 base, with 9 bases between. Germline values: CDR1 MNHNS, CDR2 SASEGT. The CDR3 length is 15 residues.

The chain employs TRBV19 and TRBJ2-5, with 12 positions matching TRBD2. CDR3 length: 14 residues. Germline V lookup: CDR1 LNHDA, CDR2 SQIVND (reference sequence). With 8 bases clipped from V and 2 bases from J, the junction kept 3 bases outside the gene matches. CDR3 amino acids: CASSGLAGQETQYF. As DNA, the CDR3 is TGTGCCAGTTCAGGACTAGCGGGGCAAGAGACCCAGTACTTC.

V is TRBV27 and J is TRBJ2-3, with 9 positions matching TRBD1. Germline lookup yields CDR1 MNHEY and CDR2 SMNVEV (reference sequence). With 4 bases clipped from V and 3 bases from J, the junction kept 5 bases outside the gene matches. The CDR3 contains 15 residues. Here the CDR3 reads CASSSPGQGTDTQYF. CDR3 DNA: TGTGCCAGCAGTTCACCGGGACAGGGAACAGATACGCAGTATTTT.

The chain employs TRBV27 and TRBJ2-7, with TRBD2 matching over 8 bases. The CDR3 extends over 19 amino acids. J gave up 6 bases and V 0 bases, and 19 bases lay outside the gene matches. CDR1 and CDR2 (germline): MNHEY, SMNVEV (reference sequence). The CDR3 coding sequence is TGTGCCAGCAGTTTATCTCGGGGCCTGAGCGGGAGAGCCTTCCGCGAGCAGTACTTC. This encodes CASSLSRGLSGRAFREQYF.

The chain recombines TRBV29-1 with TRBJ1-1, with 9 bases identical to TRBD1. The CDR3 is 14 residues long. Losses at the gene ends were 5 bases for V and 7 bases for J; bases not matched to a gene: 11. Looked up from germline, CDR1 is SQVTM and CDR2 is ANQGSEA. In DNA, the CDR3 is TGCAGCGTTAGGGGACAGGGTCCTACGGATGAAGCTTTCTTT. Its translation: CSVRGQGPTDEAFF. The entire variable domain, with the rest obtained from reference TRBV29-1 and TRBJ1-1, is as follows: SAVISQKPSRDICQRGTSLTIQCQVDSQVTMMFWYRQQPGQSLTLIATANQGSEATYESGFVIDKFPISRPNLTFSTLTVSNMSPEDSSIYLCSVRGQGPTDEAFFGQGTRLTVV.

The V gene is TRBV6-6, the J gene TRBJ2-7; 10 bases match TRBD2. Trimming cost V 2 bases and J 6 bases; bases outside gene matches: 7. CDR1 is MNHNY, CDR2 SVGAGI, per germline (reference sequence). The CDR3 is 15 residues long. Here the CDR3 reads CASSYEASGSLEQYF. In nucleotides, the CDR3 is TGTGCCAGCAGTTACGAGGCTAGCGGGAGCCTCGAGCAGTACTTC.

V and J are TRBV5-4 and TRBJ2-1; 9 nucleotides agree with TRBD2. Germline CDR1 reads SGHNT; CDR2 reads YYREEE (reference sequence). J gave up 6 bases and V 4 bases, and 11 bases lay outside the gene matches. The CDR3 is 16 amino acids. CDR3 sequence: CASSLSGTSLGNEQFF. The DNA for the CDR3 is TGTGCCAGCAGCCTGTCCGGGACTAGCCTGGGCAATGAGCAGTTCTTC.

This chain uses TRBV5-1 with TRBJ2-2, with D perhaps matching TRBD2 (6 bases). CDR1 and CDR2 from the germline V gene are SGHRS and YFSETQ. The V end was cut by 1 base, the J end by 7 bases, with 20 bases between. CDR3 size: 17 residues. The CDR3 loop is CASSLSFRGSGDGELFF. In DNA, the CDR3 is TGCGCCAGCAGCTTGTCGTTCAGAGGTAGCGGAGACGGGGAGCTGTTTTTT. Looking up the rest from reference TRBV5-1 and TRBJ2-2 gives the full variable domain: KAGVTQTPRYLIKTRGQQVTLSCSPISGHRSVSWYQQTPGQGLQFLFEYFSETQRNKGNFPGRFSGRQFSNSRSEMNVSTLELGDSALYLCASSLSFRGSGDGELFFGEGSRLTVL.

In this sample, this clone turned up once. The V call is TRBV15, the J call TRBJ2-7; D is possibly TRBD1 (6 bases). This CDR3 has 17 amino acids. Germline V gives CDR1 LNHNV, CDR2 YYDKDF (reference sequence). With 4 bases removed from V and 3 bases from J, the gap between germline ends came to 22 bases. CDR3 nucleotides: TGTGCCACCAGCACCACAGGGTTAAAAGGCGCGGACTACGAGCAGTACTTC. Amino acid sequence: CATSTTGLKGADYEQYF.

The chain uses TRBV7-2 and TRBJ1-2; 8 nucleotides align to TRBD1. This CDR3 contains 13 residues. Germline CDR1 and CDR2: SGHTA and FQGNSA. Unmatched junction bases numbered 6, after V lost 6 bases and J lost 6 bases. Written as DNA, the CDR3 is TGTGCCAGCAGTCATACAGGGGGTGATGGCTACACCTTC. It encodes CASSHTGGDGYTF.

The chain employs TRBV27 and TRBJ1-4; D is ambiguous. In germline, CDR1 is MNHEY, CDR2 SMNVEV (reference sequence). The CDR3 consists of 14 residues. The V end was cut by 5 bases, the J end by 8 bases, with 15 bases between. The CDR3 region is CASSNAGEEEKLFF. The CDR3 bases are TGTGCCAGCAGTAATGCCGGGGAGGAGGAAAAACTGTTTTTT.

The rearrangement joins TRBV6-5 to TRBJ1-2; D is unclear. The CDR3 extends over 12 amino acids. In germline, CDR1 is MNHEY, CDR2 SVGAGI. V was shortened by 6 bases and J by 4 bases, with 9 bases between the two germline ends. In nucleotides, the CDR3 is TGTGCCAGCAGCACAGCTGGCTATGGCTACACCTTC. It is translated as CASSTAGYGYTF.

The chain has TRBV28 and TRBJ2-1; TRBD2 aligns across 10 bases. The CDR3 is 17 residues long. V was pared by 5 bases and J by 7 bases, with 14 bases of the junction left unmatched. Looked up from germline, CDR1 is MDHEN and CDR2 is SYDVKM. CDR3 protein: CASSPYRLAGTFNEQFF. In nucleotides, the CDR3 is TGTGCCAGCAGTCCATATCGACTAGCGGGCACGTTTAATGAGCAGTTCTTC.

In DNA form, the CDR3 reads TGTGCCAGTAGTCGCGCCAGGGAAACCTACGAGCAGTACTTC. This translates into CASSRARETYEQYF. The J gene is TRBJ2-7, the V gene TRBV19, with D maybe TRBD1 (5 bases). V was cut by 5 bases and J by 2 bases, with 13 bases left in between. This CDR3 is 14 amino acids long. Per the germline V gene, CDR1 is LNHDA and CDR2 is SQIVND (reference sequence).

This chain joins TRBV10-2 and TRBJ2-5, with 14 bases lining up with TRBD2. There are 18 residues in the CDR3. CDR1 and CDR2 (germline): WSHSY, SAAADI. V lost 8 bases and J lost 5; bases outside the gene matches: 16. CDR3 coding DNA: TGCGCCAGCGGGACTAGCGGGAGTAGTAAGGTGTCGTACGAGACCCAGTACTTC. It is translated as CASGTSGSSKVSYETQYF.

As regards this clone: The junction does not match germline at one end; this may be a read error. This sequence joins TRBV7-7 and TRBJ1-4; TRBD1 might be the D (5 bases). The germline CDR1 and CDR2 sequences are SSHAT and FNYEAQ (reference sequence). This CDR3 comprises 15 residues. This chain's CDR3 is CASSLGVGPNEKLFF. In DNA form, the CDR3 reads TGTGCTAGCAGCTTAGGAGTGGGGCCCAATGAAAAACTGTTTTTT.

The rearrangement joins TRBV13 to TRBJ2-2; 8 bases fit TRBD1. Losses at the gene ends were 0 bases for V and 6 bases for J; bases not matched to a gene: 9. The germline CDR1 and CDR2 sequences are PRHDT and FYEKMQ (reference sequence). The length of the CDR3 is 17 residues. CDR3 residues: CASSLGQWQGASGELFF. The DNA for the CDR3 is TGTGCCAGCAGCTTAGGCCAGTGGCAGGGGGCGTCCGGGGAGCTGTTTTTT.

The CDR3 sequence: CASSPVTGGSGANVLTF. CDR3 in DNA: TGTGCCAGCAGCCCCGTGACAGGGGGATCTGGGGCCAACGTCCTGACTTTC. The V and J genes are TRBV9 and TRBJ2-6, with TRBD1 identical over 9 bases. Germline lookup yields CDR1 SGDLS and CDR2 YYNGEE. The J segment lost 1 base and the V segment lost 4 bases, leaving 6 bases of the junction unmatched. This CDR3 region has 17 residues.

V and J are TRBV18 and TRBJ1-5; weak D call: TRBD1 (5 bases). Trimming shortened V by 2 bases and J by 7 bases, and 9 bases separated the two germline ends. Looked up from germline, CDR1 is KGHSH and CDR2 is LQKENI. The CDR3 length is 13 residues. This CDR3 reads CASSPGTGQPQHF. The CDR3 DNA reads as TGTGCCAGCTCACCAGGGACGGGACAGCCCCAGCATTTT.

The V and J genes are TRBV19 and TRBJ1-1, with TRBD1 as a possible D gene (6 bases). This CDR3 is built from 14 residues. Germline CDR1 and CDR2: LNHDA and SQIVND (reference sequence). Trimming shortened V by 7 bases and J by 6 bases, and 18 bases separated the two germline ends. CDR3 protein: CASNRDTLKAEAFF. The CDR3 region has the DNA TGTGCCAGTAATCGGGACACATTAAAGGCTGAAGCTTTCTTT.

V usage is TRBV18 and J usage is TRBJ2-1; the D call may be TRBD1 or TRBD2 (5 bases each). Deletions cut 6 bases from V and 6 bases from J, with 12 bases between. Germline CDR1 reads KGHSH; CDR2 reads LQKENI. The CDR3 covers 13 residues. The CDR3 coding sequence is TGTGCCAGCTCGCCGGACGGGGCCAATGAGCAGTTCTTC. Its protein product is CASSPDGANEQFF.

This chain joins TRBV6-1 and TRBJ2-5; TRBD2 matches at 10 bases. This CDR3 region has 18 residues. The junction had 16 bases not matched to a gene; V was cut back by 4 bases and J by 5 bases. CDR1 is MNHNS and CDR2 is SASEGT in the germline V gene. CDR3 sequence: CASSGDRDSGRSGETQYF. The CDR3 DNA reads TGTGCCAGCAGTGGAGATCGGGATAGCGGGAGGTCGGGGGAGACCCAGTACTTC.

The chain joins TRBV29-1 to TRBJ1-2; 7 bases are shared with TRBD1. The CDR3 is 12 amino acids. The trim removed 6 bases at V and 8 bases at J, leaving 9 bases unmatched. Germline V gives CDR1 SQVTM, CDR2 ANQGSEA. CDR3 loop: CSVGDDRVGYTF. The CDR3 DNA sequence: TGCAGCGTCGGGGATGACAGGGTCGGCTACACCTTC.

V is TRBV7-2 and J is TRBJ1-1, with no clear D. Trimming stripped 7 bases from V and 1 base from J, with 16 bases between. Germline CDR1 is SGHTA and CDR2 is FQGNSA. CDR3 length: 15 amino acids. The CDR3 is CASTPGNKWNTEAFF. CDR3 sequence (DNA): TGTGCCAGCACCCCTGGGAACAAATGGAACACTGAAGCTTTCTTT.

The chain recombines TRBV18 with TRBJ2-2; D is ambiguous. The V gene lost 3 bases and the J gene lost 4 bases, with 15 bases spanning the gap. Germline V lookup: CDR1 KGHSH, CDR2 LQKENI. The CDR3 has 16 amino acids. The DNA of the CDR3 is TGTGCCAGCTCACCTGAGGTAGCAGCCATCACCGGGGAGCTGTTTTTT. It translates to CASSPEVAAITGELFF.